The clone carrying this T cell receptor (beta chain) is classed as medium-sized. Its target is unknown. Time point here: sample taken at primary tumor resection. With 6 bases removed from V and 1 base from J, the gap between germline ends came to 6 bases. The CDR3 spans 12 residues. From germline, CDR1 is MGHDK and CDR2 SYGVNS. Every TCR cDNA molecule bore its own unique molecular identifier. TCRdb fed the 5' RACE reads into MiXCR, producing one record per CDR3 protein. This sample has roughly 9,200 distinct CDR3 sequences, with over 2.5% found just once. This sample stems from a study of spatial heterogeneity in lung cancer. General study results and limits: Counts of expanded alpha and beta TCRs within tumors tracked the tumor nonsynonymous mutation count.

This specimen was lung tumor tissue, taken at surgery. J is TRBJ1-2 and V is TRBV25-1; TRBD1 is a possible D gene (5 bases). This TCR was sampled from a male donor with early-stage non-small cell lung cancer. CDR3 sequence (DNA): TGTGCCAGCAGCAGGGTTAACTATGGCTACACCTTC. It translates to CASSRVNYGYTF.